The 14 T cell receptor beta chains presented below share a single source sample, sequenced in a study of T cells after yellow fever vaccination. Each CDR3 protein gets one entry after TCRdb re-called the 5' RACE reads with MiXCR. The data show 240,000 or so distinct CDR3 sequences, 6.5% to 8.5% seen once. The source material was CD4+ T cells sorted from PBMCs, sampled 15 days after the yellow fever booster vaccination. The receptors originated from a man aged 30-40 years who received the YFV17D yellow fever vaccine.

J is TRBJ2-5 and V is TRBV7-9; D unresolved. Germline-derived CDR1 and CDR2 are SEHNR and FQNEAQ (reference sequence). Trimming shortened V by 3 bases and J by 5 bases, and 10 bases separated the two germline ends. The CDR3 is 13 residues long. Written as DNA, the CDR3 is TGTGCCAGCAGCTTCCCTCCCCGGGAGACCCAGTACTTC. The encoded protein is CASSFPPRETQYF.

This clonotype showed up just a few times. This chain links TRBV7-2 with TRBJ2-1; a weak D match, TRBD1 (5 bases). There are 14 residues in the CDR3. With 6 bases removed from V and 4 bases from J, the gap between germline ends came to 13 bases. Germline V CDR1 and CDR2: SGHTA, FQGNSA. The CDR3 region has the DNA TGTGCCAGCAGTCGACAGCCCCTGTACAATGAGCAGTTCTTC. Translated: CASSRQPLYNEQFF.

This clonotype was seen many times. The genes are TRBV3-1 and TRBJ2-5; 14 positions match TRBD2. The CDR3 totals 13 residues. Germline values: CDR1 LGHDT, CDR2 YNNKEL (reference sequence). The ends lost 4 bases at V and 9 bases at J; junction bases unmatched: 1. CDR3 sequence (DNA): TGTGCCAGCAGCCCGGGACTAGCGGGAGCCCAGTACTTC. Translating it yields CASSPGLAGAQYF.

The rearrangement joins TRBV3-1 to TRBJ2-7, with 9 positions matching TRBD2. The CDR3 covers 14 residues. Losses at the gene ends were 1 base for V and 7 bases for J; bases not matched to a gene: 5. Germline V gives CDR1 LGHDT, CDR2 YNNKEL (reference sequence). The CDR3 coding sequence is TGTGCCAGCAGCCAAGCGGGACTAGCTGGTGAGCAGTACTTC. Amino acids: CASSQAGLAGEQYF.

This clonotype was picked up a small number of times. For the CDR3, the DNA is TGTGCCAGCAGCTTAGCAGGAGATGCCTACGAGCAGTACTTC. Protein sequence: CASSLAGDAYEQYF. The chain has TRBV7-9 and TRBJ2-7; unclear D gene. The ends were cut back, 0 bases at V and 2 bases at J, with 8 bases in the middle. Germline V gene lookup returns CDR1 SEHNR and CDR2 FQNEAQ (reference sequence). CDR3 size: 14 residues.

V gene TRBV20-1 combines with J gene TRBJ2-1; D gene unclear. CDR1 DFQATT and CDR2 SNEGSKA come from the germline V gene (reference sequence). The CDR3 loop spans 14 amino acids. V was shortened by 1 base and J by 1 base, with 8 bases between the two germline ends. CDR3 DNA sequence: TGCAGTGCTAGAGCCGGGTATTCCTACAATGAGCAGTTCTTC. The encoded protein is CSARAGYSYNEQFF.

In this sample, this clonotype turned up a few times. This chain joins TRBV5-6 and TRBJ2-2, with 8 nucleotides matching TRBD2. This CDR3 spans 17 amino acids. Germline V gene data show CDR1 as SGHDT and CDR2 as YYEEEE. The J segment lost 2 bases and the V segment lost 4 bases, leaving 10 bases of the junction unmatched. The DNA for the CDR3 is TGTGCCAGCAGCGCCCGGGGGGGGTCCACTAACACCGGGGAGCTGTTTTTT. Its translation is CASSARGGSTNTGELFF.

This clonotype occurred a few times. The V gene is TRBV20-1, the J gene TRBJ2-7; TRBD2 aligns across 9 bases. CDR3 length: 14 residues. Germline CDR1 and CDR2: DFQATT and SNEGSKA (reference sequence). The V and J ends lost 1 base and 5 bases, in that order; junction bases with no gene match: 6. The CDR3 protein is CSARAGAGGNEQYF. The CDR3 DNA reads as TGCAGTGCTAGAGCTGGCGCGGGAGGGAACGAGCAGTACTTC.

This clonotype has just a few counts. The gene calls are TRBV20-1 and TRBJ2-1; D is unresolved. The CDR3 has 14 residues. V was clipped by 3 bases and J by 0 bases, with 9 bases between them. CDR1 and CDR2 (germline): DFQATT, SNEGSKA (reference sequence). CDR3 nucleotide sequence: TGCAGTGCTAGTTACCCTAGCTCCTACAATGAGCAGTTCTTC. It translates to CSASYPSSYNEQFF.

Note on this clonotype: A junction end diverges from the germline sequence, so it may reflect a read error. The chain recombines TRBV7-8 with TRBJ2-3; the D gene could be TRBD1 or TRBD2 (5 bases each). Germline V gives CDR1 SGHVS, CDR2 FQNEAQ. The CDR3 totals 14 residues. CDR3 protein: CTSSPGPGTDTQYF. CDR3 DNA sequence: TGTACCAGCAGCCCGGGGCCTGGCACAGATACGCAGTATTTT.

The chain links TRBV4-2 to TRBJ2-7, with 7 positions matching TRBD1. V was clipped by 3 bases and J by 2 bases; unmatched bases: 10. The CDR3 covers 16 residues. Germline-derived CDR1 and CDR2 are LGHNA and YNFKEQ. DNA of the CDR3: TGTGCCAGCAGCCATGGCCTACAGGGGAGCACCTACGAGCAGTACTTC. It yields the protein CASSHGLQGSTYEQYF.

At least ten counts were recorded for this clonotype. The V call is TRBV28, the J call TRBJ2-7; D gene ambiguous. The germline V and J ends were trimmed by 2 bases and 6 bases, with 8 bases remaining between them. There are 12 residues in the CDR3. Germline CDR1 is MDHEN and CDR2 is SYDVKM. Here the CDR3 DNA reads TGTGCCAGCAGTTTAAATGTGTTCGAGCAGTACTTC. Translation gives CASSLNVFEQYF.

This clonotype showed up many times. The chain is built from TRBV28 and TRBJ2-4; D is possibly TRBD1 (6 bases). The CDR3 runs to 11 residues. The germline CDR1 and CDR2 sequences are MDHEN and SYDVKM. The V and J ends lost 6 bases and 6 bases respectively, with 6 bases between them. The CDR3 sequence: CASRDRNIQYF. For the CDR3, the DNA is TGTGCCAGCAGGGACAGAAACATTCAGTACTTC.

J is TRBJ2-5 and V is TRBV3-1; 13 positions agree with TRBD2. Germline V lookup: CDR1 LGHDT, CDR2 YNNKEL (reference sequence). The CDR3 covers 21 residues. Unmatched junction bases numbered 18, after V lost 1 base and J lost 4 bases. CDR3 region: CASSQGVSATSGRAFGETQYF. The CDR3 DNA sequence: TGTGCCAGCAGCCAAGGCGTATCGGCCACTAGCGGGAGGGCTTTTGGAGAGACCCAGTACTTC.